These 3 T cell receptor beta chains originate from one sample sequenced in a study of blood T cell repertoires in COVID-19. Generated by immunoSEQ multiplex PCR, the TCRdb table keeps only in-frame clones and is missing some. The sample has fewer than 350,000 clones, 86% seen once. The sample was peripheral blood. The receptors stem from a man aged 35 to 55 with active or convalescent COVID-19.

CDR3 protein: CSASSGTSSSYEQYF. The DNA of the CDR3 is TGCAGTGCTAGTTCAGGGACTTCTAGCTCCTACGAGCAGTACTTC. This chain joins TRBV20-1 and TRBJ2-7; tentatively, D is TRBD2 (6 bases). V shed 3 bases and J shed 0 bases, with 15 bases lying between them. The CDR3 is 15 amino acids. CDR1 is DFQATT, CDR2 SNEGSKA, per germline (reference sequence).

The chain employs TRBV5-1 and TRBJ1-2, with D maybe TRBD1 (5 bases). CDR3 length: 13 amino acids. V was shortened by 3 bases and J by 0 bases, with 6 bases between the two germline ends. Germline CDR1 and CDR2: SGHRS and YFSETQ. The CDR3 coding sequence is TGCGCCAGCAGCTCGACAGCTAACTATGGCTACACCTTC. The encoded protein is CASSSTANYGYTF.

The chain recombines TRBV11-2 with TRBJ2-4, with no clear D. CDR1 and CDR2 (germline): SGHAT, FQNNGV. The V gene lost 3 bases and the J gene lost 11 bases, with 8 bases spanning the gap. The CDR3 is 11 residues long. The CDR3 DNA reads TGTGCCAGCAGCTTGGGCTCTTTTCAGTACTTC. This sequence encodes CASSLGSFQYF.